What follows is one TCR beta chain and its context. This clone was observed once. Its antigen remains unidentified. It has no much larger one-base neighbor in the sample; base qualities were not kept. The data stem from a study of cytomegalovirus exposure and HLA in healthy donors listed by TCRdb under 2017. Concerning the study at large: An earlier analysis of approximately 640 of the donors reported approximately 290 Gb of sequence data and more than 90 million unique TCR beta sequences from some 180 million T cells. An early release covering roughly 640 HLA-typed donors comprised about 300 gigabases of sequencing data and 85 million or so unique TCR sequences. Among the roughly 400 genotyped donors, approximately 82% belonged to the genetic ancestry cluster associated with self-reported Caucasian donors. The study aimed to test whether cataloging public T cell receptors could reveal signatures of past pathogen exposure. The T cell repertoires of roughly 660 subjects were profiled by immunosequencing and related to cytomegalovirus serostatus. Along with the approximately 600-subject first cohort, a separate validation cohort of over a hundred different subjects was used. To predict cytomegalovirus infection status, the study brought together high-throughput TCR immunosequencing, statistical association of individual TCRs with disease status, and machine learning. A later analysis re-examined previously published TCR beta repertoires from 500 to 700 donors and added high-resolution HLA genotyping to investigate patterns of TCR occurrence. Rather than drawing on any new phenotypic data, the later analysis identified candidate immune exposures from TCR beta sequences and the way those sequences occurred across donors. An earlier analysis of around 580 of the donors used high-throughput TCR beta sequencing to judge whether each TCR beta V gene segment behaved as functional or pseudogenic. Donor age, sex, ethnicity and CMV serostatus were compiled alongside the repertoire data. A later genetic analysis took genome-wide SNP genotypes for about 55% of the 666 donors and used that subset as a discovery cohort. Every discovery cohort repertoire had been produced on one sequencing platform. HLA typing covered class I and class II loci at four-digit resolution. Typing coverage varied by locus: about 620-630 donors for A, B, C, DRB1 and DQB1; more than 500 for DQA1; more than 600 for DPA1; approximately 470 for DPB1. Four to six DR-DQ haplotypes were handled as single units for association and clustering, since linkage in the cohort was strong. Among some 400 genotyped donors of the cohort, an average of around 250,000 unique TCR beta nucleotide sequences was sequenced per donor, of which about 19% were non-productive. Overall study results and their limits: HLA typing was unavailable for some donors at each locus, so association tests used only the typed subset. According to a later analysis, TCR association rates differed among HLA loci, with DRB1 alleles showing the most associated TCRs and HLA-C alleles showing the fewest. A few of the identified cytomegalovirus-associated TCR beta chains were confirmed in vitro to be specific for cytomegalovirus antigens. A later analysis found that HLA-associated TCR beta chains were more clonally expanded and had lower generation probabilities than equally common non-associated chains. Only TCR beta chains were sequenced in this cohort, and the absence of alpha or paired-chain data limited detectable features. In a later analysis, some 17,000 TCR beta sequences were associated with specific HLA alleles at a false discovery rate of 0.05. Immune exposure information for the cohort was limited to CMV serostatus. In an earlier analysis of fewer than 700 of the donors, most TCR beta V segments appeared in productive rearrangements about 87% or about 30% of the time, broadly matching IMGT annotations. Compared with the approximately 700-donor mean, donors in an Asian-associated ancestry cluster had fewer N-insertions in productive TCRs, according to a later genetic analysis. According to the authors, the approach could potentially be generalized to other disease states and immunological phenotypes. Assigning TCR associations to individual alleles was difficult when HLA alleles, especially DR and DQ, strongly co-occurred. V-gene and J-gene trimming of TCR beta chains was associated with a missense DCLRE1C variant in a later genetic analysis, and the association was replicated in an independent cohort. The study gave a list of some 150 TCR beta chains associated with cytomegalovirus. Presence/absence analyses assumed roughly uniform sequencing depth across donors, an assumption that may not hold. According to a later analysis, parvovirus B19, influenza, CMV and Epstein-Barr virus appeared linked to several top co-occurrence clusters. The sequencing pipeline was judged likely to have produced a cluster of highly shared sequence variants as a technical artifact. A later analysis found that most CMV-associated TCR beta chains appeared HLA-restricted, with HLA associations seemingly driven largely by CMV exposure. The 87-base-pair reads could not distinguish some IMGT-functional V segments, including TRBV6-2 and TRBV6-3, so those segments were excluded. In both the original and validation cohorts, the classifier was reported to diagnose cytomegalovirus status with high specificity and sensitivity. Across donors, most TCR sequences were observed very rarely, whereas some public TCRs were present in many individuals. Correlated functional status among segregating V segments might be attributable to linkage disequilibrium, but an unknown experimental factor could not be ruled out. A further reported finding was that TCR beta sequences accurately predicted the HLA-A and HLA-B alleles for most subjects in the first cohort. Because counts were too low, under 20 rarely observed V segments, including chromosome 9 orphons, were left out of the earlier analysis of about 620 of the donors.

Receptor libraries were prepared by the immunoSEQ multiplex PCR assay. The multiplex PCR relied on a mix of 60 forward primers for TCR Vbeta segments and 13 reverse primers for TCR Jbeta segments. The CDR3 region of rearranged TCR beta genes was amplified from genomic DNA by a multiplex PCR assay. The amplified TCR beta libraries were sequenced on the Illumina HiSeq System as 87-base-pair reads. From the authors' description of their analysis: In a later analysis, roughly 80 million unique TCR beta chains were counted across the 500 to 850 repertoires, and roughly 10 million of these chains were shared by at least two donors. Raw reads were error-corrected and collapsed into unique sequences by a nearest-neighbor algorithm in which closely related sequences were merged to remove PCR and sequencing errors. CDR3 sequences were aligned to IMGT reference sequences to assign V, D and J gene segments. Each retained sequence needed at least a six-nucleotide match to both a V gene segment and a J gene segment. A rearrangement counted as productive if the CDR3 had no stop codons and remained in frame with V and J, and every other rearrangement counted as non-productive. Following IMGT convention, CDR3 was defined as the stretch from the second conserved V-encoded cysteine up to the conserved J-encoded phenylalanine. The earlier analysis of some 600 of the donors excluded sequences that lacked an unambiguous match to a single V gene segment. An earlier analysis of approximately 590 of the donors classified V segments as functional when productive rearrangements were above 56.7% and as segregating when the standard deviation between donors was above 5%. To diagnose cytomegalovirus status from the catalog of TCR beta chain sequences, a statistical classification framework was built. V and J gene assignment, in a later analysis, came from comparing TCR nucleotide sequences with IMGT/GENE-DB human TR gene sequences. In a later analysis, CDR3 sequences and most-parsimonious VDJ recombination scenarios were assigned using the TCRdist pipeline. In a later analysis, every TCR beta chain was defined by the combination of its CDR3 amino acid sequence and its V-gene family, and reads without a unique V-gene family were dropped. As a way to deal with suspected cross-contamination and a sequencing artifact, a later analysis dropped roughly 600 nucleotide sequences that were highly shared and had low generation probability. In a later analysis, a clonal expansion index for each public chain was calculated from normalized within-repertoire ranks of inferred template counts. In a later analysis, generation probabilities were computed with a VDJ recombination model fitted to out-of-frame rearrangements, and the resulting probabilities were checked against IGoR. In a later analysis, TCR-TCR, TCR-HLA and TCR-CMV co-occurrence was scored with hypergeometric tests, and a repertoire-size bias correction was applied to TCR pairs. A later analysis estimated false discovery rates by permuting HLA or CMV assignments 20 times. In a later analysis, co-occurring TCRs were grouped with DBSCAN, and TCRdist sequence similarity was added when clustering was performed within HLA-allele-positive subsets. Co-occurrence clustering excluded repertoires with fewer than 30,000 or more than 120,000 public chains, plus five with anomalous nucleotide sharing. This immuneACCESS table, as held by TCRdb, lists in-frame sequences with V and J called but not all clones. Of the missing ones, under half trace to an unresolved V gene in checked studies; the others have no known cause. Clonal size and the V and J genes are those of that table, whereas D and trimming came from the DNA. Present in this sample are 100,000 or so clones, roughly four fifths of which were seen just once. Approximately 14% of the sample is held by the ten biggest clonotypes.

The CDR3 starts with the cysteine, ends with the phenylalanine, and has 13 residues. Of all the DNA, just the CDR3 is kept, 39 bases in frame from base 1. Taken from the germline V gene, the CDR1 and CDR2 loops are SQVTM and ANQGSEA. Trimming at the junction amounts to 8 bases on V and 6 bases on J, and the germline ends lie 19 bases apart. The cohort was made up of around 720 healthy bone marrow donors. At the time of sampling, all cohort members were nominally healthy, though unrecorded immune exposures were likely present. The donor was CMV seropositive and was included in the group of 290 or so seropositive cohort members. A peripheral blood sample was collected from each donor, and TCR beta sequencing was performed on peripheral blood mononuclear cells. Genomic DNA was extracted from the blood cell samples with the Qiagen DNeasy Blood Extraction Kit.

The TCR sequence derives from a male donor in good health and CMV-seropositive. This sequence uses TRBV29-1 and TRBJ1-1, with no D gene named confidently. Sequencing was carried out using PBMCs. The nucleotides are TGCAGCTTTTCTGTTCGGTTGGACTCTGAAGCTTTCTTT. Translated, it reads CSFSVRLDSEAFF.